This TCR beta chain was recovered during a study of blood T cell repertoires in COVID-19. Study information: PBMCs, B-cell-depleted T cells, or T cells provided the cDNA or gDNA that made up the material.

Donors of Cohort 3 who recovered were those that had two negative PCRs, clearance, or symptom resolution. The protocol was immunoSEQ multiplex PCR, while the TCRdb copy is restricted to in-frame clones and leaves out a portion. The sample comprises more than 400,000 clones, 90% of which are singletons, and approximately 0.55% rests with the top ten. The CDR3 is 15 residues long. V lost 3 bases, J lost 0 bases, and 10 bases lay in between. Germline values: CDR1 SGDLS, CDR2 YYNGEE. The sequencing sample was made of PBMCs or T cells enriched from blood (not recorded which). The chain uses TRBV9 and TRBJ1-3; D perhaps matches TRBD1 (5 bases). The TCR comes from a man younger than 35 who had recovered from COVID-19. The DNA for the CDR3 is TGTGCCAGCAGCGAGACAGCGTTCTCTGGAAACACCATATATTTT. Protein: CASSETAFSGNTIYF.